The 30 T cell receptor beta chains given below trace back to one sample, sequenced in a study (dated by TCRdb to the mid-2010s). Tregs were isolated as CD4+CD25+CD127-/low cells. The library was obtained by 5' RACE. The instrument given in TCRdb is Illumina MiSeq. The public reads were reanalyzed by TCRdb: fastp trimming at Q25, MiXCR alignment, in-frame beta chains only. One record per CDR3 amino acid sequence lists the most common genes and DNA. In all, the sample holds 35,000 to 55,000 distinct CDR3 sequences, and about a fifth of those were seen once. The top ten hold approximately 4.5% of the sample. Sequencing input: Tregs sorted from a lymph node. The receptors originated from a female donor with breast cancer.

By share, this clonotype counts as medium-sized. The V gene is TRBV6-6, the J gene TRBJ1-2; D is uncertain. Trimming removed 7 bases from V and 8 bases from J, with 14 bases in between. The CDR3 loop spans 12 amino acids. Germline V CDR1 and CDR2: MNHNY, SVGAGI (reference sequence). The DNA for the CDR3 is TGTGCCAGCACCATTTCCTTGGGAGGCTACACCTTC. Protein: CASTISLGGYTF.

A note on this clonotype: The CDR3 does not end in the conserved phenylalanine or tryptophan, so this is likely a read error. The chain's CDR3 is CASRRSRNSPLHL. CDR3 nucleotide sequence: TGTGCCAGCAGGCGGTCGAGGAATTCACCCCTCCACCTT. The chain couples TRBV7-3 to TRBJ1-6, with D hard to call. The CDR3 runs 13 residues. Germline V gene sequence: CDR1 SGHTA, CDR2 FQGTGA. Trimming took off 6 bases at V and 7 bases at J, with 10 bases between the two ends.

The chain couples TRBV5-1 to TRBJ2-7; D possibly matches TRBD1 or TRBD2 (5 bases each). Germline V lookup: CDR1 SGHRS, CDR2 YFSETQ. This CDR3 has 13 amino acids. V was shortened by 7 bases and J by 2 bases, with 13 bases between the two germline ends. The CDR3 DNA sequence: TGCGCCAGCTCCCGGGGCGAGACCTACGAGCAGTACTTC. Its translation: CASSRGETYEQYF.

This clonotype was seen ten or more times. The chain couples TRBV29-1 to TRBJ2-7; TRBD2 might be the D (5 bases). V shed 7 bases and J shed 2 bases, with 12 bases lying between them. The V gene's germline CDR1 is SQVTM and CDR2 ANQGSEA. The CDR3 extends over 12 amino acids. DNA of the CDR3: TGCAGCGCCTCTGAGGGTCCCTACGAGCAGTACTTC. Its protein product is CSASEGPYEQYF.

In this sample, this clonotype turned up many times. The chain couples TRBV13 to TRBJ1-6, with a tentative D call TRBD1 (6 bases). The CDR3 consists of 14 residues. The V end was cut by 3 bases, the J end by 8 bases, with 11 bases between. In germline, CDR1 is PRHDT, CDR2 FYEKMQ (reference sequence). In nucleotides, the CDR3 is TGTGCCAGCAGCTTTTCGGCAGGGGATTCACCCCTCCACTTT. Its translation is CASSFSAGDSPLHF. Full variable domain (remainder filled in from reference TRBV13 and TRBJ1-6): AAGVIQSPRHLIKEKRETATLKCYPIPRHDTVYWYQQGPGQDPQFLISFYEKMQSDKGSIPDRFSAQQFSDYHSELNMSSLELGDSALYFCASSFSAGDSPLHFGNGTRLTVT.

This clonotype appeared a few times. V is TRBV9 and J is TRBJ1-2; the D gene is possibly TRBD1 (6 bases). Trimming stripped 3 bases from V and 5 bases from J, with 14 bases between. The CDR3 covers 14 residues. CDR1 and CDR2 from the germline V gene are SGDLS and YYNGEE. The chain's CDR3 is CASSESQGAYGYTF. The CDR3 DNA sequence: TGTGCCAGCAGCGAGTCACAGGGCGCGTATGGCTACACCTTC.

Note on this clonotype: This may be a read error, as it is one base from a much larger clone. The chain employs TRBV7-9 and TRBJ2-3, with 7 bases fitting TRBD2. Per germline, CDR1 SEHNR and CDR2 FQNEAQ (reference sequence). The CDR3 loop spans 16 amino acids. Here the CDR3 DNA reads TGTGCCAGCGGCTTACTCACGCGGGAGTCCACAGATACGCAGTATTTT. Protein sequence: CASGLLTRESTDTQYF.

This clonotype was recorded a few times. V and J are TRBV4-1 and TRBJ2-7; no reliable D call. The CDR3 loop spans 13 amino acids. Germline loops: CDR1 MGHRA, CDR2 YSYEKL. V was shortened by 1 base and J by 6 bases, with 10 bases between the two germline ends. CDR3 sequence: CASSQVYRAEQYF. DNA for the CDR3: TGCGCCAGCAGCCAAGTTTACCGAGCCGAGCAGTACTTC.

This clonotype was picked up many times. This sequence joins TRBV25-1 and TRBJ2-3; D uncertain. The V end was cut by 10 bases, the J end by 1 base, with 18 bases between. This CDR3 is 15 amino acids long. Looked up from germline, CDR1 is MGHDK and CDR2 is SYGVNS. In DNA form, the CDR3 reads TGTGCCACCACCTTCCCCGGGCAGGGCACAGATACGCAGTATTTT. This codes for CATTFPGQGTDTQYF.

This clonotype was detected ten times or more. V and J are TRBV12-3 or TRBV12-4 and TRBJ2-3, with TRBD2 as a possible D gene (6 bases). This CDR3 has 15 amino acids. V was trimmed by 6 bases and J by 5 bases, leaving 18 bases between them. CDR3 coding DNA: TGTGCCAGCAGCCCGCGGGGCCCAGGTGGAGATACGCAGTATTTT. Translating it yields CASSPRGPGGDTQYF.

This clonotype was observed a few times. The DNA for the CDR3 is TGTGCCAGCAGTGACTGGACAGGAGCTCAGCCCCAGCATTTT. Translated, it gives CASSDWTGAQPQHF. The chain joins TRBV2 to TRBJ1-5, with 7 nucleotides matching TRBD1. Looked up from germline, CDR1 is SNHLY and CDR2 is FYNNEI. This CDR3 spans 14 amino acids. V gave up 3 bases and J gave up 6 bases; unmatched junction bases: 5. Complete variable domain (other parts from reference TRBV2 and TRBJ1-5): EPEVTQTPSHQVTQMGQEVILRCVPISNHLYFYWYRQILGQKVEFLVSFYNNEISEKSEIFDDQFSVERPDGSNFTLKIRSTKLEDSAMYFCASSDWTGAQPQHFGDGTRLSIL.

The rearrangement uses TRBV20-1 and TRBJ2-7; D may be TRBD1 or TRBD2 (6 bases each). The CDR3 extends over 15 amino acids. Trimming stripped 5 bases from V and 5 bases from J, with 22 bases between. Germline values: CDR1 DFQATT, CDR2 SNEGSKA (reference sequence). The CDR3 reads CSARFPGARLDEQYF. The CDR3 DNA follows: TGCAGTGCTCGTTTCCCGGGGGCGCGTCTCGACGAGCAGTACTTC.

This clonotype was recorded at least ten times. This chain links TRBV5-6 with TRBJ2-1; 12 bases match TRBD2. This CDR3 is built from 15 residues. Germline assignment: CDR1 SGHDT and CDR2 YYEEEE. V was clipped by 4 bases and J by 2 bases; unmatched bases: 1. CDR3 sequence: CASSPSGRAYNEQFF. As DNA, the CDR3 is TGTGCCAGCAGCCCTAGCGGGAGGGCCTACAATGAGCAGTTCTTC.

This clonotype was counted many times. A read error may account for a junction end that differs from germline. The chain's CDR3 is CASSFGEIQYF. CDR3 nucleotide sequence: TGTGCCAGCAGTTTCGGAGAGATCCAGTACTTC. V is TRBV27 and J is TRBJ2-5; D remains ambiguous. This CDR3 contains 11 residues. The germline gives CDR1 MNHEY, CDR2 SMNVEV (reference sequence).

There are a few counts of this clonotype. The chain joins TRBV7-2 to TRBJ1-2, with 7 bases that match TRBD1. Unmatched junction bases numbered 6, after V lost 5 bases and J lost 0 bases. This CDR3 has 15 amino acids. CDR1 and CDR2 from the germline V gene are SGHTA and FQGNSA. The CDR3 nucleotides are TGTGCCAGCAGCCCCACAGGGGCCGCTAACTATGGCTACACCTTC. Its protein product is CASSPTGAANYGYTF.

Many counts were recorded for this clonotype. This chain uses TRBV10-3 with TRBJ2-3; 7 bases fit TRBD2. The V segment lost 4 bases and the J segment 0 bases; nucleotides outside the gene matches: 10. Looked up from germline, CDR1 is ENHRY and CDR2 is SYGVKD. The CDR3 runs to 17 residues. The CDR3 sequence: CAISGPELAVSTDTQYF. The CDR3, as DNA: TGTGCCATCAGTGGTCCCGAGCTAGCGGTTAGCACAGATACGCAGTATTTT.

This clonotype was counted at least ten times. The V call is TRBV29-1, the J call TRBJ1-2, with 9 bases fitting TRBD1. V lost 7 bases, J lost 7 bases, and 10 bases stayed unmatched. The CDR3 contains 13 residues. CDR1 and CDR2 from the germline V gene are SQVTM and ANQGSEA. In DNA, the CDR3 is TGCAGCGCGCACGGGACAGGGTATCGTGGCTACACCTTC. Its protein is CSAHGTGYRGYTF.

This clonotype was found a few times. This sequence joins TRBV7-9 and TRBJ2-7, with unresolved D. V dropped 3 bases and J dropped 3 bases, with 18 bases sitting between them. Germline CDR1 reads SEHNR; CDR2 reads FQNEAQ (reference sequence). This CDR3 region has 16 residues. The CDR3 loop is CASSFLDGMHLYEQYF. DNA for the CDR3: TGTGCCAGCAGCTTCCTAGACGGAATGCATCTCTACGAGCAGTACTTC.

This clonotype occurred a few times. The chain joins TRBV24-1 to TRBJ2-5; 11 bases line up with TRBD2. V lost 2 bases to trimming and J lost 1 base; unmatched junction nucleotides: 2. Germline V CDR1 and CDR2: KGHDR, SFDVKD. The CDR3 runs to 16 residues. Here the CDR3 DNA reads TGTGCCACCAGTGATTCAGGGACTAGCGGCCAAGAGACCCAGTACTTC. It translates to CATSDSGTSGQETQYF.

Concerning this clonotype itself: An end of the junction does not agree with germline; a read error may underlie this. The chain links TRBV11-2 to TRBJ2-4; 9 bases line up with TRBD2. Germline V gene data show CDR1 as SGHAT and CDR2 as FQNNGV. This CDR3 spans 20 amino acids. CDR3 nucleotide sequence: TGTGCCAGCAGGACCTCCAAAGAATTAGCGGGGGATCTAGCCAAAAACATTCAGTACTTT. Its translation: CASRTSKELAGDLAKNIQYF.

This clonotype was found many times. V usage is TRBV29-1 and J usage is TRBJ2-1; no reliable D call. This CDR3 region has 12 residues. Germline V gives CDR1 SQVTM, CDR2 ANQGSEA. Between the trimmed V and J ends, which lost 4 bases and 9 bases, there was a span of 13 bases. The CDR3 DNA reads as TGCAGCGTTGGGGTAGTCGAAGGTGAGCAGTTCTTC. Its protein product is CSVGVVEGEQFF.

In this sample, this clonotype turned up once. This clone may be a read error of a much larger clone one base away. V usage is TRBV5-1 and J usage is TRBJ2-2; maybe TRBD2 (5 bases). The length of the CDR3 is 16 residues. Trimming took 4 bases from V and 5 from J, leaving 18 bases between them. Germline lookup yields CDR1 SGHRS and CDR2 YFSETQ. The CDR3 DNA reads as TGCGCCAGCAGCCCCGTGGTAGGCTCGGGGACCGGGGAGCTGTTTTTT. Protein sequence: CASSPVVGSGTGELFF.

This clonotype has just a few counts. V is TRBV7-6 and J is TRBJ2-1, with D hard to call. The CDR3 runs to 16 residues. The V end was cut by 5 bases, the J end by 0 bases, with 14 bases between. CDR1 SGHVS and CDR2 FNYEAQ come from the germline V gene. The DNA for the CDR3 is TGTGCCAGCAGCCGATGGACGGAGACCTCCTACAATGAGCAGTTCTTC. Translating gives CASSRWTETSYNEQFF.

The table lists this clonotype with many counts. This chain uses TRBV7-2 with TRBJ2-1; D is unclear. The CDR3 length is 11 residues. The germline gives CDR1 SGHTA, CDR2 FQGNSA. V lost 2 bases and J lost 6, with 2 bases in between. The CDR3 nucleotides are TGTGCCAGCAGCTTAATCAATGAGCAGTTCTTC. Encoded protein: CASSLINEQFF.

Ten or more counts support this clonotype. The gene calls are TRBV9 and TRBJ1-4; no firm D call. The CDR3 runs 18 residues. CDR1 and CDR2 from the germline V gene are SGDLS and YYNGEE. V lost 3 bases to trimming and J lost 0 bases, with 18 bases between them. CDR3 nucleotides: TGTGCCAGCAGCGGCCCGTACAGTTCCCTAGCAACTAATGAAAAACTGTTTTTT. Translation: CASSGPYSSLATNEKLFF.

This rearrangement joins TRBV6-2 or TRBV6-3 to TRBJ1-1, with 8 bases fitting TRBD1. This CDR3 has 15 amino acids. Trimming removed 6 bases from V and 2 bases from J; junction bases left unmatched: 8. Germline loops: CDR1 MNHEY, CDR2 SVGEGT. This chain's CDR3 is CASRNMGQVNTEAFF. CDR3 sequence (DNA): TGTGCCAGCAGGAACATGGGACAGGTAAACACTGAAGCTTTCTTT.

A single count supports this clonotype. This may be a read error: a much more frequent sequence differs by one nucleotide. The chain carries TRBV20-1 and TRBJ2-2; 12 bases map to TRBD2. This CDR3 has 16 amino acids. Germline loops: CDR1 DFQATT, CDR2 SNEGSKA (reference sequence). The V segment lost 0 bases and the J segment 7 bases; nucleotides outside the gene matches: 6. CDR3 residues: CSARDRASGRGGELFF. The CDR3 nucleotides read TGCAGTGCTAGAGATCGGGCTAGCGGGAGGGGCGGGGAGCTGTTTTTT.

The genes are TRBV4-1 and TRBJ2-3, with TRBD2 identical over 10 bases. Germline-derived CDR1 and CDR2 are MGHRA and YSYEKL. The CDR3 runs 17 residues. The V segment lost 0 bases and the J segment 3 bases; nucleotides outside the gene matches: 6. The CDR3 region has the DNA TGCGCCAGCAGCCAAGATCCGAGCGGGGGGGCGACAGATACGCAGTATTTT. Its translation is CASSQDPSGGATDTQYF.

This clonotype was seen repeatedly, ten times or more. The chain combines TRBV7-3 with TRBJ2-3, with D possibly TRBD2 on 5 matching bases. Germline V gives CDR1 SGHTA, CDR2 FQGTGA. The CDR3 runs 16 residues. Trimming cost V 5 bases and J 2 bases, with 17 bases left between them. The CDR3 DNA reads as TGTGCCAGCAGCGCCAAGGGAGCGGAATACACAGATACGCAGTATTTT. Protein sequence: CASSAKGAEYTDTQYF.

This clonotype appeared many times. The chain joins TRBV5-1 to TRBJ2-7, with 16 bases aligning to TRBD2. This CDR3 has 15 amino acids. The V segment lost 2 bases and the J segment 6 bases; nucleotides outside the gene matches: 2. Germline V gives CDR1 SGHRS, CDR2 YFSETQ. The CDR3 protein is CASSFGTSGRGEQYF. CDR3 sequence (DNA): TGCGCCAGCAGCTTCGGGACTAGCGGGAGGGGCGAGCAGTACTTC.